A selection of T cell receptor beta chains follows, all from one sample in a study of neoadjuvant anti-PD-1 for oral cavity cancer. Only in-frame clones appear in the TCRdb table, and some are missing; sequencing was by immunoSEQ multiplex PCR. Among roughly 16,000 clones listed, 60% to 80% were seen once. Specimen: PBMCs, collected before nivolumab (anti-PD-1) treatment. These receptors all come from a person between 35 and 79 years old with oral cavity squamous cell carcinoma. The CDR3 runs from the conserved cysteine through the conserved F or W. A D gene is named only where the DNA matches it firmly. Rows give clone size only sometimes, using once, few, many, or a class for an expanded clone.

d_call	clone_size	v_call	j_call	cdr3_nt	cdr3_aa
TRBD2	NA	TRBV11-1	TRBJ2-1	TGTGCCAGCAGCGCAGGACTAGCGGGAAGGGAGCAGTTCTTC	CASSAGLAGREQFF
NA	NA	TRBV11-2	TRBJ1-5	TGTGCCAGCAGCTTAGGAAGGGGGATTTGGCAGCCCCAGCATTTT	CASSLGRGIWQPQHF
NA	few	TRBV11-2	TRBJ2-5	TGTGCCAGCAGCTTAATGGTGCTAGAACAAGAGACCCAGTACTTC	CASSLMVLEQETQYF
NA	NA	TRBV12-5	TRBJ1-5	TGTGCTAGTCAGGGGCAGAAAAATCAGCCCCAGCATTTT	CASQGQKNQPQHF
NA	NA	TRBV30	TRBJ2-3	TGTGCCTGGAGTGTCAGTGGCCTTAGCACAGATACGCAGTATTTT	CAWSVSGLSTDTQYF
NA	NA	TRBV5-1	TRBJ2-2	TGCGCCAGCAGCTTCCGGGCCTCCACCGGGGAGCTGTTTTTT	CASSFRASTGELFF
TRBD2	NA	TRBV7-3	TRBJ2-1	TGTGCCAGCAGCTTAACGACTAGCCCGGGAACTAATGAGCAGTTCTTC	CASSLTTSPGTNEQFF
NA	NA	TRBV10-3	TRBJ2-6	TGTGCCATCAGTGGTTCTCCCTCTGGGGCCAACGTCCTGACTTTC	CAISGSPSGANVLTF
NA	few	TRBV5-1	TRBJ1-1	TGCGCCAGCAGCTCTACCCAGGACACGGGTGAAGCTTTCTTT	CASSSTQDTGEAFF
NA	NA	TRBV5-4	TRBJ1-2	TGTGCCAGCAGCCCCTGGGGCAGTTCTAACTATGGCTACACCTTC	CASSPWGSSNYGYTF
NA	NA	TRBV6-6	TRBJ2-1	TGTGCCAGCAGTTACTCGGCAGGAACAAATGAGCAGTTCTTC	CASSYSAGTNEQFF
NA	NA	TRBV6-5	TRBJ1-5	TGTGCCAGCAGTTATTCAGGCTACAATCAGCCCCAGCATTTT	CASSYSGYNQPQHF
TRBD2	NA	TRBV27	TRBJ2-5	TGTGCCAGCACCTCCCAGAGTAGCGGGCAAGAGACCCAGTACTTC	CASTSQSSGQETQYF
NA	few	TRBV9	TRBJ2-5	TGTGCCAGCAGCGTAGAGGGTAGCGGTCGTTTTGAAGAGACCCAGTACTTC	CASSVEGSGRFEETQYF
NA	few	TRBV7-2	TRBJ1-3	TGTGCCAGCAGCTTAGGTCCCCCGGACCCGAACACCATATATTTT	CASSLGPPDPNTIYF
NA	NA	TRBV25-1	TRBJ1-2	TGTGCCAGCAGTGAATTTGCAGGGGCGCCTCGGGGCTACACCTTC	CASSEFAGAPRGYTF
TRBD2	once	TRBV5-1	TRBJ2-2	TGCGCCAGCAGTCCGGCGGGGGGCACCGGGGAGCTGTTTTTT	CASSPAGGTGELFF
TRBD1	few	TRBV11-2	TRBJ1-3	TGTGCCAGCAGCTGGGGGACAGCCGAGCGCTCTGGAAACACCATATATTTT	CASSWGTAERSGNTIYF
TRBD1	NA	TRBV5-4	TRBJ1-2	TGTGCCAGCAGCTTGGGCGGGACAGCTCAACGGGGTATCTATGGCTACACCTTC	CASSLGGTAQRGIYGYTF
TRBD1	NA	TRBV27	TRBJ1-5	TGTGCCAGCCCCACCTACGAGGACAGGGAAGTTGATCAGCCCCAGCATTTT	CASPTYEDREVDQPQHF
NA	NA	TRBV30	TRBJ1-1	TGTGCCTGGAAGGGTTTCTTGAACACTGAAGCTTTCTTT	CAWKGFLNTEAFF
TRBD2	NA	TRBV6-1	TRBJ2-7	TGTGCCAGCAGTTCATCTAGCGGAGGGAACTACGAGCAGTACTTC	CASSSSSGGNYEQYF
NA	NA	TRBV27	TRBJ2-7	TGTGCCAGCAGAAAACTGGCCCTGACCTACGAGCAGTACTTC	CASRKLALTYEQYF
TRBD2	NA	TRBV19	TRBJ2-1	TGTGCCAGTAGTAAGGGACTAGCGGCCTTCGACAATGAGCAGTTCTTC	CASSKGLAAFDNEQFF
TRBD1	NA	TRBV6-5	TRBJ1-4	TGTGCCAGCAGTACGGGACAGGGGATTGGAAAACTGTTTTTT	CASSTGQGIGKLFF
NA	NA	TRBV19	TRBJ2-7	TGTGCCAGTATGTCACCGAACGGTCTCGAGCAGTACTTC	CASMSPNGLEQYF
TRBD2	NA	TRBV9	TRBJ2-2	TGTGCCAGCAGCCCCCGACTAGCGGGAGGGCCCAGCACCGGGGAGCTGTTTTTT	CASSPRLAGGPSTGELFF
TRBD1	NA	TRBV10-2	TRBJ1-5	TGCGCCAGCAGCCAGACAGGGGGGGGACAGCCCCAGCATTTT	CASSQTGGGQPQHF
NA	NA	TRBV10-3	TRBJ2-7	TGTGCCATCAGTGGAGGGACCGAGTACGAGCAGTACTTC	CAISGGTEYEQYF
NA	NA	TRBV5-1	TRBJ2-7	TGCGCCAGCAGGGTGGGGACGGGAAACGAGCAGTACTTC	CASRVGTGNEQYF
NA	NA	TRBV19	TRBJ2-7	TGTGCCAGTAGTGCGTCCCACCTCTACGAGCAGTACTTC	CASSASHLYEQYF
TRBD1	few	TRBV19	TRBJ2-7	TGTGCCAGTAGTAGTCCGGGACAGGCTACCTACGAGCAGTACTTC	CASSSPGQATYEQYF
TRBD1	NA	TRBV9	TRBJ2-6	TGTGCCAGCAGCGCCAAGACAGGGGCCTTTGGGGCCAACGTCCTGACTTTC	CASSAKTGAFGANVLTF
NA	NA	TRBV6-1	TRBJ1-5	TGTGCCAGCGCTGGCGGACCGACGGGCAATCAGCCCCAGCATTTT	CASAGGPTGNQPQHF
TRBD2	NA	TRBV5-4	TRBJ2-3	TGTGCCAGCAGCCCCGCAGGGCTAGCGGGATCAGATACGCAGTATTTT	CASSPAGLAGSDTQYF
NA	NA	TRBV10-1	TRBJ2-3	TGCGCCACCTCGGCGGGGTACGGCACAGATACGCAGTATTTT	CATSAGYGTDTQYF
TRBD2	NA	TRBV12-5	TRBJ2-1	TGTGCTAGTGGTCCGACTAGCACTCGAGCGGCCTACAATGAGCAGTTCTTC	CASGPTSTRAAYNEQFF
NA	NA	TRBV27	TRBJ2-7	TGTGCCAGCAGTGTAATTTTTGGGGGCTTCTACGAGCAGTACTTC	CASSVIFGGFYEQYF
NA	NA	TRBV25-1	TRBJ2-5	TGTGCCAGCAGTGAAGTAGGAGGAGAGACCCAGTACTTC	CASSEVGGETQYF
TRBD2	NA	TRBV2	TRBJ2-5	TGTGCCAGCAGTGAGGGGACTAGCGGATCCCGAGAGACCCAGTACTTC	CASSEGTSGSRETQYF
TRBD2	NA	TRBV6-1	TRBJ2-7	TGTGCCAGTCGGCTAGCGGGACCCTACGAGCAGTACTTC	CASRLAGPYEQYF
NA	NA	TRBV18	TRBJ2-7	TGTGCCAGCTCACCGAACGACATCCCCTACTACGAGCAGTACTTC	CASSPNDIPYYEQYF
NA	once	TRBV14	TRBJ2-7	TGTGCCAGCAGCCCCCAACAGTCGGGTGTCTACGAGCAGTACTTC	CASSPQQSGVYEQYF
NA	NA	TRBV4-2	TRBJ2-2	TGTGCCAGCAGCCAAGAGTTGGGGCTAGCTGCCACCGGGGAGCTGTTTTTT	CASSQELGLAATGELFF
TRBD2	NA	TRBV5-6	TRBJ2-1	TGTGCCAGCAGCTTCGGGGGGAGGGAGTCCTACAATGAGCAGTTCTTC	CASSFGGRESYNEQFF
NA	NA	TRBV6-5	TRBJ1-2	TGTGCCAGCAGTTACAAGGGGGAGGCTGGTGGCTACACCTTC	CASSYKGEAGGYTF
NA	few	TRBV27	TRBJ2-7	TGTGCCCCAGGGGAAGTCGAGGGTCGCGACGAGCAGTACTTC	CAPGEVEGRDEQYF
NA	NA	TRBV19	TRBJ1-3	TGTGCCAGTAGTATCGATAGCTCTGGAAACACCATATATTTT	CASSIDSSGNTIYF
NA	NA	TRBV5-1	TRBJ2-7	TGCGCCAGCAGTACAAGCGGGTCTCCCTACGAGCAGTACTTC	CASSTSGSPYEQYF
NA	few	TRBV29-1	TRBJ1-4	TGCAGCGTTGTCTCCGGGGCCCGGGATGAAAAACTGTTTTTT	CSVVSGARDEKLFF
NA	NA	TRBV13	TRBJ1-5	TGTGCCAGCAGCTTACGAGGGACGCCCCAGCATTTT	CASSLRGTPQHF
NA	few	TRBV7-9	TRBJ1-4	TGTGCCAGCAGTTCCGGACACAGTGCAACTAATGAAAAACTGTTTTTT	CASSSGHSATNEKLFF
NA	NA	TRBV10-3	TRBJ2-7	TGTGCCACAACCGCCCGGTCTTACTACGAGCAGTACTTC	CATTARSYYEQYF
NA	NA	TRBV29-1	TRBJ2-5	TGCAGCGTTGATCAACACGGGGAGACCCAGTACTTC	CSVDQHGETQYF
NA	NA	TRBV30	TRBJ2-7	TGTGCCTGGAGTGATGGGACGGGGGTACCTTTCGAGCAGTACTTC	CAWSDGTGVPFEQYF
NA	NA	TRBV27	TRBJ2-7	TGTGCCAGCAGTTTATCGTTCGGATGGTCCAACGAGCAGTACTTC	CASSLSFGWSNEQYF
NA	NA	TRBV15	TRBJ2-7	TGTGCCACCAGCAGAGATCACGACGCAGCCTACGAGCAGTACTTC	CATSRDHDAAYEQYF
NA	NA	TRBV28	TRBJ1-5	TGTGCCAGCAGCGGGGGAGGAGATCAGCCCCAGCATTTT	CASSGGGDQPQHF
NA	NA	TRBV6-5	TRBJ1-1	TGTGCCAGCAGTTACCCCGGGAGTGAAGCTTTCTTT	CASSYPGSEAFF